Here is one T cell receptor (beta chain) with its context. This CDR3 is 14 amino acids long. V was pared by 5 bases and J by 2 bases, with 4 bases of the junction left unmatched. Germline values: CDR1 MNHEY, CDR2 SVGAGI. This entry is derived from a study of blood T cell repertoires in COVID-19. Overall study context: Sample material is recorded as cDNA or gDNA derived from T cells, B-cell-depleted T cells, or PBMCs.

Authors' analysis steps: For nucleated cells, counts were estimated from reference gene primer amplification. Here immunoSEQ multiplex PCR was the method, and the copy in TCRdb shows in-frame clones only, minus some. V and J calls and clone size are those listed in that table; D and trimming were worked out from the DNA. Among tens of thousands of clones, roughly nine tenths were seen once, and the ten largest hold roughly 4.6%. The sequencing input was peripheral blood. The receptor's source is an older man in a cohort sampled during active COVID-19. The J gene is TRBJ2-7, the V gene TRBV6-5, with TRBD1 identical over 9 bases. The CDR3 reads CASSPGQGTYEQYF. As DNA, the CDR3 is TGTGCCAGCAGTCCGGGACAGGGAACCTACGAGCAGTACTTC.